This record concerns one T cell receptor beta chain sequence. The antigen remains undetermined. The source of the sample is a study of cytomegalovirus exposure and HLA in healthy donors. Study-wide results and caveats: Association of a missense DCLRE1C variant with TCR beta V- and J-gene trimming was reported in a later analysis.

Amplification used 60 Vbeta primers and 13 Jbeta primers. This table comes from immunoSEQ multiplex PCR, and its TCRdb copy is limited to in-frame clones, with some not included. The table lists some 200,000 clones, around 86% of them singletons. Deletions cut 6 bases from V and 4 bases from J, with 13 bases between. Germline V CDR1 and CDR2: MNHNY, SVGAGI (reference sequence). This CDR3 is 14 amino acids long. The V gene is TRBV6-6, the J gene TRBJ1-5; D gene ambiguous. Source material: PBMCs. This TCR was sampled from a man between 35 and 55 years old in good health and CMV-seropositive. This CDR3 reads CASSLAPGNQPQHF. The CDR3 DNA follows: TGTGCCAGCAGCCTAGCCCCGGGGAATCAGCCCCAGCATTTT.